The clone carrying this T cell receptor beta chain was detected many times. No antigen is known for it. The sample originates from a study of human T cells and chemical hapten exposure. Indicated time point: patch test 1, 2 weeks after DPC sensitization. Treatment in this sample: therapeutic diphenylcyclopropenone sensitization with weekly scalp DPC. Trimming shortened V by 6 bases and J by 5 bases, and 9 bases separated the two germline ends. Looked up from germline, CDR1 is ENHRY and CDR2 is SYGVKD. This CDR3 comprises 12 residues. Individual cDNA molecules had unique molecular identifiers attached to them by the library. TCRdb reprocessed the RACE reads via MiXCR and lists one record per CDR3 protein. Among around 380,000 distinct CDR3 sequences listed, approximately 5% were seen once. Study-wide points: Every donor had alopecia, and their immune response may therefore differ from healthy people's. Patch test score was positively correlated with the counts of PT1 expanded TCRs.

The specimen was whole blood, collected in connection with sensitization to the hapten diphenylcyclopropenone (DPC). This TCR came from a woman in her forties or fifties with alopecia areata. Some clones in this sample may be carry-over from other donors' samples. The gene calls are TRBV10-3 and TRBJ2-3, with TRBD2 as a possible D gene (5 bases). The CDR3 reads CAIRGSGDTQYF. DNA of the CDR3: TGTGCCATCAGAGGGAGCGGAGATACGCAGTATTTT.